A selection of T cell receptor beta chains follows, all from one sample in a study of beta chain features in type 1 diabetes. Using immunoSEQ multiplex PCR, the repertoire was profiled, and TCRdb retains in-frame clones only, with some absent. Among some 660,000 clones, around 15% were seen once, and the ten largest hold approximately 0.043%. The specimen was naive CD4+ T cells from blood. The receptors originated from a man in his late teens or twenties with type 1 diabetes. The CDR3 runs from the conserved cysteine through the conserved F or W. The D gene is left open where the match is weak. Not every row has a clone size; where given, it reads once, few, many or a size class.

abundance	v_gene	j_gene	d_gene	CDR3nt	CDR3aa
NA	TRBV5-6	TRBJ2-6	NA	TGTGCCAGCAGCTTGGGTTATCGGTTACTAAGCTCTGGGGCCAACGTCCTGACTTTC	CASSLGYRLLSSGANVLTF
NA	TRBV5-6	TRBJ1-3	NA	TGTGCCAGCAGCTTTCGTCCTGGAAACACCATATATTTT	CASSFRPGNTIYF
NA	TRBV2	TRBJ1-5	TRBD1	TGTGCCAGCAGTGAGGGGCAGGGGGTTGTCCCCCAGCATTTT	CASSEGQGVVPQHF
NA	TRBV7-2	TRBJ2-5	TRBD2	TGTGCCAGCAGCGTCGCGGCGGGGGACGCCTCCCAAGAGACCCAGTACTTC	CASSVAAGDASQETQYF
NA	TRBV7-9	TRBJ2-4	TRBD1	TGTGCCAGCAGCTTAGTAGGACAGGGTCTGGGTCTTCAGTACTTC	CASSLVGQGLGLQYF
NA	TRBV10-3	TRBJ1-2	NA	TGTGCCATCAGTCGGGACACTCACTATGGCTACACCTTC	CAISRDTHYGYTF
few	TRBV4-3	TRBJ2-2	NA	TGCGCCAGCAGCCAAGAAGGTCCGGGGAGGACGAACACCGGGGAGCTGTTTTTT	CASSQEGPGRTNTGELFF
few	TRBV7-2	TRBJ1-4	NA	TGTGCCAGCAGCTTAAGGATTAATCATGAAAAACTGTTTTTT	CASSLRINHEKLFF
few	TRBV28	TRBJ1-1	NA	TGTGCCAGCAGTTTCTCTGGGTCAGGGAACACTGAAGCTTTCTTT	CASSFSGSGNTEAFF
NA	TRBV7-9	TRBJ2-1	NA	TGTGCCAGCAGCCCTCGTGCAGGGGGGTACAATGAGCAGTTCTTC	CASSPRAGGYNEQFF
few	TRBV5-6	TRBJ2-3	TRBD2	TGTGCCAGCAGCTCGGGACTAGCGATGGGGGATACGCAGTATTTT	CASSSGLAMGDTQYF
NA	TRBV7-2	TRBJ1-5	NA	TGTGCCAGCAGCTCGAGCGATCAGCCCCAGCATTTT	CASSSSDQPQHF
once	TRBV19	TRBJ1-2	NA	TGTGCCAGTAGTCCACAGGGAGGTACTAACTATGGCTACACCTTC	CASSPQGGTNYGYTF
few	TRBV29-1	TRBJ2-5	NA	TGCAGCGTTGAAGTCTTGAGTCTCTCGGGGGCTCAAGAGACCCAGTACTTC	CSVEVLSLSGAQETQYF
NA	TRBV7-9	TRBJ1-3	NA	TGTGCCAGCAGCCCGTCGGTCTCTGGAAACACCATATATTTT	CASSPSVSGNTIYF
NA	TRBV5-6	TRBJ1-1	NA	TGTGCCAGCAGCTTGGGTAGGGACACTGAAGCTTTCTTT	CASSLGRDTEAFF
NA	TRBV5-4	TRBJ2-1	NA	TGTGCCAGCAGCCCGGCCGGGGGTTCGGCCAATGAGCAGTTCTTC	CASSPAGGSANEQFF
few	TRBV18	TRBJ1-1	NA	TGTGCCAGCTCACCAGAAGAGACTGGTGAAGCTTTCTTT	CASSPEETGEAFF
NA	TRBV6-6	TRBJ2-1	TRBD2	TGTGCCAGCAGTGCCGGGACTAACTCTGAGCAGTTCTTC	CASSAGTNSEQFF
few	TRBV29-1	TRBJ2-1	NA	TGCAGCTGCCTGGCTCGGGGGTTGGGTGGGGCCTACAATGAGCAGTTCTTC	CSCLARGLGGAYNEQFF
NA	TRBV11-2	TRBJ2-7	NA	TGTGCCAGCAGCTCCGTATTCCACTACGAGCAGTACTTC	CASSSVFHYEQYF
few	TRBV7-2	TRBJ2-7	NA	TGTGCCAGCAGCCGCCCCACAGCCAACTACGAGCAGTACTTC	CASSRPTANYEQYF
few	TRBV10-3	TRBJ2-7	TRBD1	TGTGCCATCGCCGGGACAGAGATTTACGAGCAGTACTTC	CAIAGTEIYEQYF
NA	TRBV7-9	TRBJ2-7	NA	TGTGCCAGCAGCGCGGGACAGCTTAGTGGGGCCCTTCCTCGCGAGCAGTACTTC	CASSAGQLSGALPREQYF
NA	TRBV5-1	TRBJ1-4	NA	TGCGCCAGCAGGTCGAACTCACTCAACGAAAAACTGTTTTTT	CASRSNSLNEKLFF
NA	TRBV18	TRBJ1-5	NA	TGTGCCAGCTCACCACGGCGTAGTGTGGAGCCCCAGCATTTT	CASSPRRSVEPQHF
NA	TRBV30	TRBJ2-1	NA	TGTGTCTGGAGTATAGAGGGGTGGGATGAGCAGTTCTTC	CVWSIEGWDEQFF
NA	TRBV14	TRBJ2-5	NA	TGTGCCAGCAGCCAAACGTGGGCAGGAAACTTCGAGACCCAGTACTTC	CASSQTWAGNFETQYF
NA	TRBV29-1	TRBJ2-1	TRBD2	TGCAGCGTCCCGCGGGGGACCTCCTCCTACAATGAGCAGTTCTTC	CSVPRGTSSYNEQFF
NA	TRBV4-2	TRBJ2-7	TRBD1	TGTGCCAGCAGCCAGACCGAGGGACAGGGCTCCTACGAGCAGTACTTC	CASSQTEGQGSYEQYF
few	TRBV7-9	TRBJ2-2	TRBD1	TGTGCCAGCAGCCAACGGACAGGGACCGGGGAGCTGTTTTTT	CASSQRTGTGELFF
few	TRBV15	TRBJ1-2	NA	TGTGCCACCAGCAGAGATCTGCGGGGCGGCTACACCTTC	CATSRDLRGGYTF
few	TRBV5-1	TRBJ2-5	NA	TGCGCCAGCAGCTTGGGGTCGTCAGTCAAGGAGACCCAGTACTTC	CASSLGSSVKETQYF
few	TRBV25-1	TRBJ2-3	NA	TGTGCCAGCACCAGAACAAGCACAGATACGCAGTATTTT	CASTRTSTDTQYF
few	TRBV20-1	TRBJ2-1	NA	TGCAGTGCTCCCCGGGAGTTCTTC	CSAPREFF
few	TRBV19	TRBJ2-1	TRBD2	TGTGCCAGTAGTCTCCGGACTAGCTTGGGTGAGCAGTTCTTC	CASSLRTSLGEQFF
few	TRBV2	TRBJ2-3	NA	TGTGCCAGCAGTTCTCGCGGGGCAAGCACAGATACGCAGTATTTT	CASSSRGASTDTQYF
few	TRBV7-9	TRBJ1-6	NA	TGTGCCAGCAGCTTAGCGCAGAGTAATTCACCCCTCCACTTT	CASSLAQSNSPLHF
NA	TRBV11-2	TRBJ2-3	NA	TGTGCCAGCAGCTTCCGGACCGGCCCAGATACGCAGTATTTT	CASSFRTGPDTQYF
NA	TRBV5-4	TRBJ2-2	NA	TGTGCCAGCAGCTTCTTCGACTTACGGGGAGGCCGGGAGCTGTTTTTT	CASSFFDLRGGRELFF
NA	TRBV6-5	TRBJ2-5	TRBD2	TGTGCCAGCAGTTACTCCCGCGGGAGGCTCCAAGAGACCCAGTACTTC	CASSYSRGRLQETQYF
once	TRBV29-1	TRBJ1-2	NA	TGCAGCGTTGAAGATCCTTTGGGTCGGGGTAACTATGGCTACACCTTC	CSVEDPLGRGNYGYTF
NA	TRBV30	TRBJ1-3	NA	TGTCCCTGGGCCGGGGGGCAGGGACTCTCTGGAAACACCATATATTTT	CPWAGGQGLSGNTIYF
NA	TRBV29-1	TRBJ1-1	NA	TGCAGCGCCAATACAGGGTCGAACACTGAAGCTTTCTTT	CSANTGSNTEAFF
NA	TRBV4-2	TRBJ1-2	NA	TGTGCCAGCAGCCGCCAGAGGAGTACAATAAGTAACTATGGCTACACCTTC	CASSRQRSTISNYGYTF